This T cell receptor beta chain was observed in a study of identical twins. Germline V gene data show CDR1 as MGHDK and CDR2 as SYGVNS. The length of the CDR3 is 12 residues. Trimming took off 8 bases at V and 3 bases at J, with 11 bases between the two ends. One entry per CDR3 protein, called by TCRdb with MiXCR from the 5' RACE reads. Among about 790,000 distinct CDR3 sequences listed, roughly 18% were seen once. Separately, the same data were catalogued under a study of T cells expressing NK-cell markers. That work states: Sorted CD3+CD56+NKG2C+, CD3+CD56+NKG2C- and CD3+CD56-NKG2C+ T cells supplied TCR beta repertoires. HCMV serostatus: seven of eight sequenced donors positive, one negative.

This chain connects TRBV25-1 to TRBJ2-7, with D tentatively TRBD1 (5 bases). Source material: PBMCs. The sequence came from a young woman in good health. This CDR3 is CASGSDSYEQYF. The CDR3 region has the DNA TGTGCCAGCGGATCCGACAGCTACGAGCAGTACTTC.